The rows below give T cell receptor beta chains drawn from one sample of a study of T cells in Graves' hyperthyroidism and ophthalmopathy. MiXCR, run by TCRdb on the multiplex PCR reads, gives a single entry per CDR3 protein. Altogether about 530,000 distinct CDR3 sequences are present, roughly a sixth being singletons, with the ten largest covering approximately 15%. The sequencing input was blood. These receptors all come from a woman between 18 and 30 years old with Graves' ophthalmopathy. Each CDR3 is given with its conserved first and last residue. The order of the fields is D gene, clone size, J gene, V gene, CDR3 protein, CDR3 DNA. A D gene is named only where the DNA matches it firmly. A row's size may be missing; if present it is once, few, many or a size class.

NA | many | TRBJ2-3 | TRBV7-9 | CASSLGTLATDTQYF | TGTGCCAGCAGCTTAGGGACACTAGCCACGGATACGCAGTATTTT
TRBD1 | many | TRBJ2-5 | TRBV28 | CASTLGGQGIPWGQETQYF | TGTGCCAGCACTTTAGGGGGACAGGGTATTCCCTGGGGACAAGAGACCCAGTACTTC
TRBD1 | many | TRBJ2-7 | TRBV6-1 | CASANRDRFSYEQYF | TGTGCCAGCGCGAACCGGGACAGGTTCTCCTACGAGCAGTACTTC
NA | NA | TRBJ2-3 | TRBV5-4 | CASSATQPPSTDTQYF | TGTGCCAGCAGCGCCACTCAGCCACCTAGCACAGATACGCAGTATTTT
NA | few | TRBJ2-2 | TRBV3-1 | CASSQNRESTGELFF | TGTGCCAGCAGCCAGAACAGGGAGTCAACCGGGGAGCTGTTTTTT
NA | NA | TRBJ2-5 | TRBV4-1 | CASSQATLPVETQYF | TGCGCCAGCAGCCAAGCCACGCTGCCAGTTGAGACCCAGTACTTC
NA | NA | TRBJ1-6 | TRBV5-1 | CASSLEGASDSPLHF | TGCGCCAGCAGCTTGGAAGGGGCTTCTGATTCACCCCTCCACTTT
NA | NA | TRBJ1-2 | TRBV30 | CAWILAGPIYGYTF | TGTGCCTGGATCTTGGCGGGCCCAATCTATGGCTACACCTTC
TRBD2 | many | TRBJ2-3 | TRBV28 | CASSSSGISTDTQYF | TGTGCCAGCAGTAGTAGCGGGATTAGCACAGATACGCAGTATTTT
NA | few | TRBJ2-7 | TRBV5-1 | CASSRGGGLDEQYF | TGCGCCAGCAGCCGAGGCGGTGGATTGGACGAGCAGTACTTC
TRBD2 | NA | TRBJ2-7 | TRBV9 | CASSVGSGRASSEQYF | TGTGCCAGCAGCGTCGGCTCGGGGAGGGCCTCATCCGAGCAGTACTTC
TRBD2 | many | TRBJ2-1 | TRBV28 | CASRAAGGGYNEQFF | TGTGCCAGCAGAGCAGCGGGAGGAGGTTACAATGAGCAGTTCTTC
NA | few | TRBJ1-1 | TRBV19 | CASSIIPGQMNTEAFF | TGTGCCAGTAGTATAATCCCGGGACAAATGAACACTGAAGCTTTCTTT
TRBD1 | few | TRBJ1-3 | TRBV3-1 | CASSQGDRHGNTIYF | TGTGCCAGCAGCCAGGGGGACAGGCACGGAAACACCATATATTTT
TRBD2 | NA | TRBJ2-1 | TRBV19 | CASSIIGSGRQSNEQFF | TGTGCCAGTAGTATAATTGGGAGCGGGAGGCAAAGCAATGAGCAGTTCTTC
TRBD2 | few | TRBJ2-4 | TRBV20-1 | CSASGGIEGKNIQYF | TGCAGTGCTAGCGGGGGGATTGAGGGCAAAAACATTCAGTACTTC
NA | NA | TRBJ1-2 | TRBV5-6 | CASSFGVSPVSYGYTF | TGTGCCAGCAGCTTTGGGGTTAGTCCGGTTTCCTATGGCTACACCTTC
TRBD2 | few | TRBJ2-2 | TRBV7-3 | CASSPVLAGPGELFF | TGTGCCAGCAGCCCGGTGCTAGCGGGGCCCGGGGAGCTGTTTTTT
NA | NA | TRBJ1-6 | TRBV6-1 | CAGRRGDNSPLHF | TGTGCCGGACGGCGGGGGGATAATTCACCCCTCCACTTT
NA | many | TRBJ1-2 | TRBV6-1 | CAIGAQYGYTF | TGTGCCATCGGGGCGCAATATGGCTACACCTTC
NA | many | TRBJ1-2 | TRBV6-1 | CASIQSPDYGYTF | TGTGCCAGTATACAGTCGCCCGACTATGGCTACACCTTC
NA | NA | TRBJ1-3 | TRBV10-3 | CAISESGTAGPNTIYF | TGTGCCATCAGTGAATCCGGGACCGCCGGCCCCAACACCATATATTTT
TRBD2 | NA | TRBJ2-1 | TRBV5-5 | CASSYRPGGRNNEQFF | TGTGCCAGCAGCTATAGACCAGGCGGGAGGAATAATGAGCAGTTCTTC
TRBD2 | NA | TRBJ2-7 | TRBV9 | CASSVLAGIPHSYEQYF | TGTGCCAGCAGCGTACTAGCGGGGATCCCCCACTCCTACGAGCAGTACTTC
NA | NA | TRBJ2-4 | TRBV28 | CASSQGYKNIQYF | TGTGCCAGCAGCCAGGGGTACAAAAACATTCAGTACTTC
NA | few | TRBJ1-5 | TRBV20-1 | CSASLGTGQPQHF | TGCAGTGCTAGTTTAGGGACTGGACAGCCCCAGCATTTT
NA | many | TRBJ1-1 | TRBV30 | CAWSVAPNTEAFF | TGTGCCTGGAGTGTAGCGCCGAACACTGAAGCTTTCTTT
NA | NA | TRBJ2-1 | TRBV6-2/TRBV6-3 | CASSLLPYEQFF | TGTGCCAGCAGTTTGCTCCCCTACGAGCAGTTCTTC
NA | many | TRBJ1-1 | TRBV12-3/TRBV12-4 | CASTGNTEAFF | TGTGCCAGCACTGGGAACACTGAAGCTTTCTTT
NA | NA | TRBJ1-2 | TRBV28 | CASSWTAGSYYGYTF | TGTGCCAGCAGTTGGACAGCGGGGAGTTACTATGGCTACACCTTC
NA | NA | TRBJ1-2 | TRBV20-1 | CSARDGRADGYTF | TGCAGTGCTAGAGATGGACGTGCGGATGGCTACACCTTC
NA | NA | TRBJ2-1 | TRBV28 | CASSYSSVNEQFF | TGTGCCAGCAGTTACTCTAGCGTCAATGAGCAGTTCTTC
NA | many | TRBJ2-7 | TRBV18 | CASSPSREEYEQYF | TGTGCCAGCTCACCCAGCAGGGAGGAATACGAGCAGTACTTC
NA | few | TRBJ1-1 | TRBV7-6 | CASSLARELNTEAFF | TGTGCCAGCAGCTTAGCTCGTGAATTGAACACTGAAGCTTTCTTT
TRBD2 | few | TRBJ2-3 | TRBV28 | CASSSKRGALRGTDTQYF | TGTGCCAGCAGCTCAAAGCGGGGGGCCCTCCGGGGCACAGATACGCAGTATTTT
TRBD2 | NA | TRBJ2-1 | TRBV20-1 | CSAYPQWAGGTFEQFF | TGCAGTGCGTATCCCCAGTGGGCGGGAGGAACCTTTGAGCAGTTCTTC
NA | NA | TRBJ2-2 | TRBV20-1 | CSAPDDTGELFF | TGCAGTGCCCCGGACGACACCGGGGAGCTGTTTTTT
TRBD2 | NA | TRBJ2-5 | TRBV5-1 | CASSPGLAGAGETQYF | TGCGCCAGCAGCCCGGGACTAGCGGGGGCAGGGGAGACCCAGTACTTC
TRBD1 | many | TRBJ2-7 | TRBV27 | CASREAGTGRDEQYF | TGTGCCAGCAGGGAAGCCGGGACAGGGCGCGACGAGCAGTACTTC
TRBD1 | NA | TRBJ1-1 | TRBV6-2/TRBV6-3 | CASSSRTWTGDTEAFF | TGTGCCAGCAGTTCACGAACTTGGACAGGGGACACTGAAGCTTTCTTT
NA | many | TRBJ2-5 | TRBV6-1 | CASSVYLSETQYF | TGTGCCAGCAGCGTATATCTATCGGAGACCCAGTACTTC
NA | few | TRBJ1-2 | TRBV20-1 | CSGLDNYGYTF | TGCAGTGGTCTGGACAACTATGGCTACACCTTC
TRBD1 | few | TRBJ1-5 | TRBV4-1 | CASSQAVRGRHQPQHF | TGCGCCAGCAGCCAAGCCGTCAGGGGGCGGCATCAGCCCCAGCATTTT
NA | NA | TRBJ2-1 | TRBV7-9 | CASSWPGNGDEQFF | TGTGCCAGCAGCTGGCCGGGGAACGGCGATGAGCAGTTCTTC
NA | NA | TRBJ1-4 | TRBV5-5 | CASSPAGVIDEKLFF | TGTGCCAGCAGTCCCGCAGGGGTAATAGATGAAAAACTGTTTTTT
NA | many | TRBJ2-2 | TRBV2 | CASSERRNTGELFF | TGTGCCAGCAGTGAGCGGAGGAACACCGGGGAGCTGTTTTTT
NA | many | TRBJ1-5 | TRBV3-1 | CASSLGPHQPQHF | TGTGCCAGCAGCCTGGGGCCCCATCAGCCCCAGCATTTT
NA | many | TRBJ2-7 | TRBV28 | CASSFRQSYEQYF | TGTGCCAGCAGTTTTCGACAGAGCTACGAGCAGTACTTC
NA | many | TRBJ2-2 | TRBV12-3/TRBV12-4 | CASSPSRRITGELFF | TGTGCCAGCAGTCCCAGCCGGCGGATCACCGGGGAGCTGTTTTTT
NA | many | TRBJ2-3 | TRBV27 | CASSFQASTDTQYF | TGTGCCAGCAGTTTCCAAGCTAGCACAGATACGCAGTATTTT
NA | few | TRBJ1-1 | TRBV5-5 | CASSPGPLMNTEAFF | TGTGCCAGCAGCCCCGGACCTTTAATGAACACTGAAGCTTTCTTT
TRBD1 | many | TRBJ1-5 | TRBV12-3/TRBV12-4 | CASSHTPTGARGQPQHF | TGTGCCAGCAGCCACACTCCCACAGGGGCTCGGGGTCAGCCCCAGCATTTT
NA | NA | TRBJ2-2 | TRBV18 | CASSPRGTYTGELFF | TGTGCCAGCTCACCACGGGGGACGTACACCGGGGAGCTGTTTTTT
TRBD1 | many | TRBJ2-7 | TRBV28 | CASSLTGQSSYEQYF | TGTGCCAGCAGTTTAACGGGACAGAGCTCCTACGAGCAGTACTTC
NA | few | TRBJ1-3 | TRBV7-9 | CASSSQGFGNTIYF | TGTGCCAGCAGCTCCCAAGGTTTTGGAAACACCATATATTTT
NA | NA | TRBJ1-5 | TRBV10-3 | CAISEYPATDQPQHF | TGTGCCATCAGTGAGTATCCGGCCACCGATCAGCCCCAGCATTTT
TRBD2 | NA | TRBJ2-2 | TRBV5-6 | CASSLDGGRILIAGELFF | TGTGCCAGCAGCTTAGACGGCGGGAGAATTCTAATTGCCGGGGAGCTGTTTTTT
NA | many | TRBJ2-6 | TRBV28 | CASSTHRHSGANVLTF | TGTGCCAGCAGTACCCACAGACACTCTGGGGCCAACGTCCTGACTTTC
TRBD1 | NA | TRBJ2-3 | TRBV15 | CATSRDSSGTGRGDTQYF | TGTGCCACCAGCAGAGATAGTTCGGGGACAGGGAGGGGAGATACGCAGTATTTT
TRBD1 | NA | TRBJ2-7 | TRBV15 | CATSKGQVSGEQYF | TGTGCCACCAGCAAGGGACAGGTCTCCGGCGAGCAGTACTTC